This T cell receptor (beta chain) was sequenced for a study of immune cell composition in non-small cell lung cancer (dated by TCRdb to between 2016 and 2019). For the study in its entirety: Histologic subtype, mainly lung adenocarcinoma or squamous cell carcinoma, was assigned on the basis of H&E together with p63, CK5, Napsin A and TTF-1 immunohistochemistry. Adaptive Biotechnologies TCR-beta sequencing was carried out on about 34 paired NSCLC tumour and non-adjacent lung specimens, as well as on roughly 28 tumour-only specimens. In supplementary cohort #1, which comprised roughly 11 lung adenocarcinoma cases, paired tumour/lung TCR-beta sequencing was performed and TIL populations were generated so that tumour reactivity could be assessed. Several tumour specimens with TCR-beta data were of rare histological subtypes and were excluded from the subtype comparisons.

Only a few counts were recorded for this clone. Its binding antigen is unknown. Base-call qualities are not available, and no considerably larger clone is one nucleotide away. Including cysteine and phenylalanine, the CDR3 has 16 amino acids. The entry retains the CDR3 DNA only, 48 bases that are in frame from base 1. CDR1 and CDR2 are drawn from the germline V gene: SGHVS, FNYEAQ. The germline V end is reduced by 1 base and the J end by 4 bases; junction bases left unmatched: 4. A two-step multiplex PCR was used to amplify TCR-beta CDR3 regions from genomic DNA, and Illumina-compatible adaptors were added in the second step. As a commercial immunoSEQ service, TCR-beta immunosequencing was carried out on an Illumina platform. The published analysis was carried out like this. Repertoires were summarised as Top 10 Clones, the percentage of T-cell templates from the ten most frequent sequences, and productive clonality. Values of productive clonality ranged from 0 to 1, with a monoclonal population indicated by a value of 1. Using log10 scatter plots, tumour-associated clones were identified as sequences that made up at least 0.1% of tumour T-cell templates yet were absent from the matched non-adjacent lung. Two-group comparisons used Student's t-tests, stages used ANOVA, and relationships used linear regression, analysed in GraphPad Prism7 and R. TCRdb re-hosts the immuneACCESS table, in-frame sequences only. Its copies lack some clones; in the studies checked, an unresolved V gene accounts for under half of them, and the cause for the rest is not known. V, J and clone size are taken as reported in that table, and D and trimming were inferred from the DNA itself. This sample lists fewer than 6,500 clones; about 80% were detected once. The ten largest clonotypes hold 20% to 25% of the sample.

Genomic DNA was isolated with the QIAamp DNA kit from frozen aliquots of single-cell suspensions that had not been sorted. The tumour samples consisted of surgically resected non-small cell lung cancer tissue. Tissues were received within 2 hours of resection and were immediately processed into single-cell suspensions. Tissue was broken up mechanically, digested enzymatically with DNase I, collagenase I and hyaluronidase for around 31 minutes at 37 degrees C, and then filtered and RBC-lysed. The full study reports these points: Across 10 adenocarcinoma cases, TIL tumour reactivity correlated strongly with maximal tumour-associated clone frequency but not with overall clonality. The reactivity cohort included only about nine cases, and whether tumour-reactive clones share sequences with the dominant in vivo tumour-associated clones was not shown. Nearly half of NSCLC cases had tumour-associated clones >0.5%, with 75% of squamous carcinomas showing such clones compared with 30% to 35% of adenocarcinomas. Top 10 clone scores and productive clonality were significantly higher in lung squamous cell carcinoma than in lung adenocarcinoma tumours. No significant correlation was found between tumour TCR-beta clonality and smoking pack-years.

Here the chain combines TRBV7-6 and TRBJ1-2; 12 bases in the junction line up with TRBD1. This receptor was taken from a human donor with non-small cell lung cancer. The sample taken for sequencing was lung tumor tissue. At the DNA level, the sequence is TGTGCCAGCAGCTTAGGAGGGACAGGGGGCCGCTATGGCTACACCTTC. Translated, this gives CASSLGGTGGRYGYTF.